Presented here are 25 T cell receptor beta chains from one specimen sequenced in a study of blood T cell repertoires in COVID-19. Here immunoSEQ multiplex PCR was the method, and the copy in TCRdb shows in-frame clones only, minus some. This table has 110,000 or so clones, 81% appearing once. The sample was peripheral blood. Source of these receptors: a human donor in a cohort sampled during active COVID-19.

This clone was counted a single time. J is TRBJ2-7 and V is TRBV2; maybe TRBD1 (6 bases). The CDR3 totals 14 residues. Germline V gene data show CDR1 as SNHLY and CDR2 as FYNNEI. V was pared by 7 bases and J by 3 bases, with 16 bases between. The CDR3 loop is CASNPTGTIYEQYF. The CDR3 DNA sequence: TGTGCCAGCAATCCGACAGGTACGATCTACGAGCAGTACTTC.

V usage is TRBV30 and J usage is TRBJ2-3; 7 nucleotides agree with TRBD1. Trimming at V came to 4 bases and at J to 6 bases, leaving 1 base not matched to a gene. This CDR3 comprises 11 residues. CDR1 is GTSNPN and CDR2 is SVGIG in the germline V gene (reference sequence). The CDR3 here is CAWTQGDTQYF. CDR3 DNA sequence: TGTGCCTGGACACAGGGGGATACGCAGTATTTT.

The chain is built from TRBV10-3 and TRBJ1-2; D gene uncertain. The CDR3 covers 10 residues. V lost 10 bases to trimming and J lost 10 bases, with 13 bases between them. The V gene's germline CDR1 is ENHRY and CDR2 SYGVKD. The CDR3 DNA follows: TGTGCCACCCAAGGAGTTCACTACACCTTC. This codes for CATQGVHYTF.

V and J are TRBV2 and TRBJ1-2; D gene ambiguous. V lost 5 bases to trimming and J lost 8 bases, with 6 bases between them. This CDR3 is built from 10 residues. CDR1 is SNHLY, CDR2 FYNNEI, per germline. In nucleotides, the CDR3 is TGTGCCAGCAGTCTTCAGGGCTACACCTTC. Translation: CASSLQGYTF.

The V gene is TRBV9, the J gene TRBJ2-1, with 11 nucleotides matching TRBD2. The ends lost 3 bases at V and 8 bases at J; junction bases unmatched: 13. CDR3 length: 17 residues. Germline lookup yields CDR1 SGDLS and CDR2 YYNGEE. The CDR3 protein is CASSAIAGGPKGYEQFF. The CDR3 DNA reads as TGTGCCAGCAGCGCAATAGCGGGGGGGCCAAAAGGCTATGAGCAGTTCTTC.

This clone turned up a few times. The genes are TRBV2 and TRBJ1-5; 10 nucleotides match TRBD1. Germline-derived CDR1 and CDR2 are SNHLY and FYNNEI. V lost 4 bases to trimming and J lost 6 bases; unmatched junction nucleotides: 3. The length of the CDR3 is 14 residues. The CDR3 is CASSGGTGAQPQHF. CDR3 bases: TGTGCCAGCAGTGGAGGGACAGGGGCTCAGCCCCAGCATTTT.

This rearrangement joins TRBV6-5 to TRBJ1-3, with D hard to call. The germline V gene has CDR1 MNHEY and CDR2 SVGAGI. The CDR3 contains 15 residues. Deletions cut 2 bases from V and 0 bases from J, with 8 bases between. CDR3 residues: CASSYDMTSGNTIYF. The CDR3 DNA reads TGTGCCAGCAGTTACGACATGACCTCTGGAAACACCATATATTTT.

The V and J genes are TRBV6-6 and TRBJ2-7; TRBD1 matches 7 bases. The germline V gene has CDR1 MNHNY and CDR2 SVGAGI (reference sequence). J lost 6 bases, V lost 3 bases, and 11 bases had no gene match. The CDR3 is 15 residues long. The CDR3, as DNA: TGTGCCAGCAGTTATCCGCAATCGACAGGGCCCGAGCAGTACTTC. Its protein is CASSYPQSTGPEQYF.

The chain carries TRBV6-5 and TRBJ1-1, with a weak D call TRBD1 (6 bases). Between the trimmed V and J ends, which lost 4 bases and 4 bases, there was a span of 10 bases. Per germline, CDR1 MNHEY and CDR2 SVGAGI. The CDR3 is made up of 13 amino acids. In DNA form, the CDR3 reads TGTGCCAGCAGTTCACAGGGCCCCACTGAAGCTTTCTTT. Amino acid sequence: CASSSQGPTEAFF.

The chain combines TRBV29-1 with TRBJ1-1; D may be TRBD1 (5 bases). This CDR3 is 13 amino acids long. Germline V gives CDR1 SQVTM, CDR2 ANQGSEA. V lost 3 bases to trimming and J lost 8 bases, with 16 bases between them. CDR3 nucleotides: TGCAGCGTTGAGGAGGGGCCAGCCGAAGAAGCTTTCTTT. It codes for CSVEEGPAEEAFF.

The rearrangement links TRBV5-4 to TRBJ2-5, with 7 bases that match TRBD1. Germline CDR1 reads SGHNT; CDR2 reads YYREEE (reference sequence). The junction had 7 bases not matched to a gene; V was cut back by 6 bases and J by 5 bases. This CDR3 has 13 amino acids. The CDR3 reads CASTLGGRETQYF. The CDR3 nucleotides read TGTGCCAGCACCCTAGGGGGCCGCGAGACCCAGTACTTC.

This clone was seen only once. The CDR3 DNA reads TGTGCCAGCAGCTTAGGAGGGGGACAAACTGAAGCTTTCTTT. As protein: CASSLGGGQTEAFF. V gene TRBV11-2 combines with J gene TRBJ1-1; a possible D gene is TRBD1 (6 bases). The CDR3 sequence is 14 residues long. In germline, CDR1 is SGHAT, CDR2 FQNNGV. Trimming removed 1 base at V and 5 bases at J, with 11 bases between.

This clone was seen at least ten times. The chain recombines TRBV5-4 with TRBJ1-1; D remains ambiguous. The CDR3 runs 13 residues. CDR1 SGHNT and CDR2 YYREEE come from the germline V gene (reference sequence). Trimming removed 3 bases from V and 1 base from J, with 7 bases in between. As DNA, the CDR3 is TGTGCCAGCAGCTCCCCCTGGAACACTGAAGCTTTCTTT. Amino acids: CASSSPWNTEAFF.

This clone was counted a few times. This chain connects TRBV5-4 to TRBJ1-2; TRBD1 might be the D (5 bases). The germline CDR1 and CDR2 sequences are SGHNT and YYREEE (reference sequence). V was cut by 0 bases and J by 5 bases, with 11 bases left in between. CDR3 length: 14 amino acids. The CDR3 coding sequence is TGTGCCAGCAGCTTGGTGGCGACAGAGTATGGCTACACCTTC. Translating it yields CASSLVATEYGYTF. Full variable domain (remainder filled in from reference TRBV5-4 and TRBJ1-2): ETGVTQSPTHLIKTRGQQVTLRCSSQSGHNTVSWYQQALGQGPQFIFQYYREEENGRGNFPPRFSGLQFPNYSSELNVNALELDDSALYLCASSLVATEYGYTFGSGTRLTVV.

This clone appeared a single time. V is TRBV5-6 and J is TRBJ1-4, with D possibly matching TRBD1 (5 bases). CDR1 is SGHDT and CDR2 is YYEEEE in the germline V gene. This CDR3 is built from 17 residues. V lost 4 bases to trimming and J lost 2 bases, with 18 bases between them. In DNA, the CDR3 is TGTGCCAGCAGCCTCGCTTATAAGGGGCCTACTAATGAAAAACTGTTTTTT. Translation gives CASSLAYKGPTNEKLFF.

The V and J genes are TRBV5-1 and TRBJ2-1; TRBD2 is a possible D gene (7 bases). V lost 1 base, J lost 0 bases, and 11 bases lay in between. CDR3 length equals 16 residues. Germline assignment: CDR1 SGHRS and CDR2 YFSETQ. The CDR3, as DNA: TGCGCCAGCAGCTTGACGGGGGGCCACTCCTACAATGAGCAGTTCTTC. Residues: CASSLTGGHSYNEQFF.

This chain uses TRBV6-2 or TRBV6-3 with TRBJ2-7; D is ambiguous. V lost 0 bases and J 4 bases, leaving 25 bases between the germline ends. The CDR3 covers 19 residues. Germline CDR1 and CDR2: MNHEY and SVGEGT. The CDR3 reads CASSYSTLGSVRGEYEQYF. CDR3 coding DNA: TGTGCCAGCAGTTACTCTACCCTCGGCAGCGTTAGAGGTGAATACGAGCAGTACTTC.

CDR3 coding DNA: TGTGCCAGCAGCCCGCGCAGGACAGGCCGGGGCACTGAAGCTTTCTTT. This translates into CASSPRRTGRGTEAFF. V is TRBV7-9 and J is TRBJ1-1, with 7 positions matching TRBD1. The junction had 13 bases not matched to a gene; V was cut back by 5 bases and J by 4 bases. Germline V gives CDR1 SEHNR, CDR2 FQNEAQ (reference sequence). The length of the CDR3 is 16 residues.

The rearrangement links TRBV9 to TRBJ2-7; 9 nucleotides line up with TRBD1. V gave up 0 bases and J gave up 4 bases; unmatched junction bases: 8. The CDR3 is 16 residues long. Germline CDR1 reads SGDLS; CDR2 reads YYNGEE. As DNA, the CDR3 is TGTGCCAGCAGCGTAGCCCCAACAGGGGGCCGGTACGAGCAGTACTTC. The encoded protein is CASSVAPTGGRYEQYF.

The chain uses TRBV6-5 and TRBJ2-2; a weak D match, TRBD2 (6 bases). The CDR3 is made up of 14 amino acids. Between the trimmed V and J ends, which lost 6 bases and 7 bases, there was a span of 15 bases. Germline loops: CDR1 MNHEY, CDR2 SVGAGI. In nucleotides, the CDR3 is TGTGCCAGCAGCGAGTTGCGGGGCATCGGGGAGCTGTTTTTT. Its translation: CASSELRGIGELFF.

The V call is TRBV6-5, the J call TRBJ1-2; D possibly corresponds to TRBD1 (6 bases). Trimming took 8 bases from V and 3 from J, leaving 19 bases between them. CDR3 length: 15 residues. Germline assignment: CDR1 MNHEY and CDR2 SVGAGI. CDR3 coding DNA: TGTGCCAGCCGCCCCTTTACGACAGGCGACTATGGCTACACCTTC. It translates to CASRPFTTGDYGYTF.

This chain joins TRBV27 and TRBJ2-1, with 9 bases aligning to TRBD2. V gave up 4 bases and J gave up 4 bases; unmatched junction bases: 8. The CDR3 totals 16 residues. Germline CDR1 and CDR2: MNHEY and SMNVEV (reference sequence). CDR3 nucleotides: TGTGCCAGCAGTTCAGTCGTAGCGGGAGCTTACAATGAGCAGTTCTTC. Its translation is CASSSVVAGAYNEQFF.

The rearrangement joins TRBV14 to TRBJ2-1; TRBD2 agrees at 13 bases. After removal of 0 bases from V and 8 bases from J, the junction contained 7 bases not matched to a gene. This CDR3 contains 17 residues. Germline V CDR1 and CDR2: SGHDN, FVKESK. DNA for the CDR3: TGTGCCAGCAGCCAAGAAAGAGGACTAGCGGGAGCTGATGAGCAGTTCTTC. This encodes CASSQERGLAGADEQFF.

V is TRBV7-6 and J is TRBJ1-1; the D is unclear. The CDR3 covers 12 residues. Germline assignment: CDR1 SGHVS and CDR2 FNYEAQ. V lost 4 bases and J 2 bases, leaving 5 bases between the germline ends. This CDR3 reads CASSSRNTEAFF. In DNA form, the CDR3 reads TGTGCCAGCAGCTCGCGCAACACTGAAGCTTTCTTT.

The J gene is TRBJ1-5, the V gene TRBV18; D perhaps matches TRBD1 (5 bases). The CDR3 has 16 residues. Trimming left V 2 bases short and J 8 bases short, with 19 bases between. Germline V gene data show CDR1 as KGHSH and CDR2 as LQKENI. CDR3 sequence: CASSPGAGPEWEPQHF. CDR3 bases: TGTGCCAGCTCACCAGGGGCAGGGCCCGAATGGGAGCCCCAGCATTTT.